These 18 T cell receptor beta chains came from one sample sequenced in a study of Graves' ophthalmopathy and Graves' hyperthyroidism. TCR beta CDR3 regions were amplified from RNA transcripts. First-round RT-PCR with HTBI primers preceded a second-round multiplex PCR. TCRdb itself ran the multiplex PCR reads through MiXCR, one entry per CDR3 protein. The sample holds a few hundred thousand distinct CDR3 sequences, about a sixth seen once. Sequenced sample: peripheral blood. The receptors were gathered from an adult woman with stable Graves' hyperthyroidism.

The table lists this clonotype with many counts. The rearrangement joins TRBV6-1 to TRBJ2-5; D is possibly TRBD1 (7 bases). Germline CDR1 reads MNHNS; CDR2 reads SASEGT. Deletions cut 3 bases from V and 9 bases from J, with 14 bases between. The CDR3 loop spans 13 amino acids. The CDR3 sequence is CASSDRGATSQYF. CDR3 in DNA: TGTGCCAGCAGTGACAGGGGGGCAACGTCCCAGTACTTC.

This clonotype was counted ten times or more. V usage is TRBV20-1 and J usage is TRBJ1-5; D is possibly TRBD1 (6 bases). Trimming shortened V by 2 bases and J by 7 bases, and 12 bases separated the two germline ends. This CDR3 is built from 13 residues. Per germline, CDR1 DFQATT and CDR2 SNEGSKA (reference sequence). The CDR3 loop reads CSARQGWGQPQHF. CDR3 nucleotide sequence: TGCAGTGCTAGACAGGGGTGGGGACAGCCCCAGCATTTT.

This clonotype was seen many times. The CDR3 bases are TGTGCCAGCAGTTTAGGGAGGCCAGGGCACACCGGGGAGCTGTTTTTT. Its protein product is CASSLGRPGHTGELFF. The chain combines TRBV28 with TRBJ2-2; D may be TRBD2 (6 bases). Germline CDR1 is MDHEN and CDR2 is SYDVKM. Trimming pared 2 bases from V and 3 bases from J, leaving 13 bases between. CDR3 length: 16 residues. The whole variable domain, filled in from reference TRBV28 and TRBJ2-2, reads DVKVTQSSRYLVKRTGEKVFLECVQDMDHENMFWYRQDPGLGLRLIYFSYDVKMKEKGDIPEGYSVSREKKERFSLILESASTNQTSMYLCASSLGRPGHTGELFFGEGSRLTVL.

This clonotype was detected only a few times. CDR3 bases: TGCGCCAGCAGCCAAGACCAGGGGGGGGAGAACACTGAAGCTTTCTTT. Amino acid sequence: CASSQDQGGENTEAFF. The chain recombines TRBV4-1 with TRBJ1-1, with 7 bases that match TRBD1. V shed 0 bases, J shed 1 base, and the junction held 5 bases outside the gene matches. The CDR3 extends over 16 amino acids. Germline V lookup: CDR1 MGHRA, CDR2 YSYEKL.

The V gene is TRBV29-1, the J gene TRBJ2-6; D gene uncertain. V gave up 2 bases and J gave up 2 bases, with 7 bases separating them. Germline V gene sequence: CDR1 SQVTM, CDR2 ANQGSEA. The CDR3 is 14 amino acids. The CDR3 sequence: CSVERETGANVLTF. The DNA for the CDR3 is TGCAGCGTTGAAAGGGAAACTGGGGCCAACGTCCTGACTTTC. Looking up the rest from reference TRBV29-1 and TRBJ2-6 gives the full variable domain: SAVISQKPSRDICQRGTSLTIQCQVDSQVTMMFWYRQQPGQSLTLIATANQGSEATYESGFVIDKFPISRPNLTFSTLTVSNMSPEDSSIYLCSVERETGANVLTFGAGSRLTVL.

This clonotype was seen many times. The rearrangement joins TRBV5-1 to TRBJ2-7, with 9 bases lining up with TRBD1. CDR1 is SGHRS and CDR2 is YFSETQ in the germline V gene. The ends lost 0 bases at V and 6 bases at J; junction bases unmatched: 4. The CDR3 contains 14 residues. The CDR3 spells CASSLGTGASEQYF. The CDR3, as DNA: TGCGCCAGCAGCTTGGGGACAGGGGCTAGCGAGCAGTACTTC.

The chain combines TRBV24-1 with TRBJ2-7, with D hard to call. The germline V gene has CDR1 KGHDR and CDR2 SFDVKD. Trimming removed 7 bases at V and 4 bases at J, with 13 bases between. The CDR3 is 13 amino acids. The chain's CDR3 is CATSVPTRYEQYF. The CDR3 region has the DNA TGTGCCACCAGCGTCCCGACTCGTTACGAGCAGTACTTC.

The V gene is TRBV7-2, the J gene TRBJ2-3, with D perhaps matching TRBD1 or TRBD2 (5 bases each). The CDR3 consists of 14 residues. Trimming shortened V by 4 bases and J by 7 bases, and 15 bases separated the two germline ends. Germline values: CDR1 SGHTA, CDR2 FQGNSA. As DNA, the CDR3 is TGTGCCAGCAGCTCTGGGGGTGGGAGTAATACGCAGTATTTT. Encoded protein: CASSSGGGSNTQYF. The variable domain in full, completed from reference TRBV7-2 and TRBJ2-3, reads GAGVSQSPSNKVTEKGKDVELRCDPISGHTALYWYRQSLGQGLEFLIYFQGNSAPDKSGLPSDRFSAERTGGSVSTLTIQRTQQEDSAVYLCASSSGGGSNTQYFGPGTRLTVL.

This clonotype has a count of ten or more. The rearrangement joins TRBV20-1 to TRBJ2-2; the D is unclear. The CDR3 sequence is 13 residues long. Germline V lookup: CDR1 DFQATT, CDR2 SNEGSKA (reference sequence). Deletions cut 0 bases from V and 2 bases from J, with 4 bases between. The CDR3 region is CSAREVNTGELFF. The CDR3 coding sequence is TGCAGTGCTAGAGAAGTAAACACCGGGGAGCTGTTTTTT.

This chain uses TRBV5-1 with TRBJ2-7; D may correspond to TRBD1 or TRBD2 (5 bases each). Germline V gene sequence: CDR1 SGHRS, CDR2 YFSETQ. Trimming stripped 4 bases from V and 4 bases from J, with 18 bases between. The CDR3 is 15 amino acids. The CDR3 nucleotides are TGCGCCAGCAGCCCGCACGTCTGGGGGTTATACGAGCAGTACTTC. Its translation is CASSPHVWGLYEQYF. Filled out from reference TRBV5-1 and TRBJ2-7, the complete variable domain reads KAGVTQTPRYLIKTRGQQVTLSCSPISGHRSVSWYQQTPGQGLQFLFEYFSETQRNKGNFPGRFSGRQFSNSRSEMNVSTLELGDSALYLCASSPHVWGLYEQYFGPGTRLTVT.

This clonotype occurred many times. CDR3 loop: CASSPGLALSYEQYF. CDR3 DNA sequence: TGTGCCAGCAGCCCGGGACTAGCGCTCTCCTACGAGCAGTACTTC. This chain links TRBV11-2 with TRBJ2-7, with 10 bases matching TRBD2. The J segment lost 0 bases and the V segment lost 5 bases, leaving 4 bases of the junction unmatched. This CDR3 is built from 15 residues. Germline-derived CDR1 and CDR2 are SGHAT and FQNNGV.

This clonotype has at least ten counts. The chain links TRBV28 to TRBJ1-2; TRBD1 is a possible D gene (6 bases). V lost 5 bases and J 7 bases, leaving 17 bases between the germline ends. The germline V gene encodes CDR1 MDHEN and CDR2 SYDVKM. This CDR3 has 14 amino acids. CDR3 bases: TGTGCCAGCAGTGAAAACAGGGTCAGTGGTGGCTACACCTTC. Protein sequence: CASSENRVSGGYTF.

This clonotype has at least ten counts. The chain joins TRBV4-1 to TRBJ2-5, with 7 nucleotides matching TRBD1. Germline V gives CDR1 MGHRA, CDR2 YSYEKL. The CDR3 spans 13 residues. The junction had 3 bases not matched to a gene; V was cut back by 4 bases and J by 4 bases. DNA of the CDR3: TGCGCCAGCAGCCCCAGGGGGAGAGAGACCCAGTACTTC. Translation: CASSPRGRETQYF.

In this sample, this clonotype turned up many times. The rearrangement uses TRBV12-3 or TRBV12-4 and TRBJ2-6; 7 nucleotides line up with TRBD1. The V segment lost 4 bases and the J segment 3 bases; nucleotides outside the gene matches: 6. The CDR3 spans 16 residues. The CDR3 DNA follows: TGTGCCAGCAGTTCCACAGGGGTCCGTGGGGCCAACGTCCTGACTTTC. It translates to CASSSTGVRGANVLTF.

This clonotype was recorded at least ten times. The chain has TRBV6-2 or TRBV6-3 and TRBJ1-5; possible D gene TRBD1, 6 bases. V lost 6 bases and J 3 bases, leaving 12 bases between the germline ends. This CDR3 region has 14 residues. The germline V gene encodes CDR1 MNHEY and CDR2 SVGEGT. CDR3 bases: TGTGCCAGCAGCTCAGGACAGCTCAATCAGCCCCAGCATTTT. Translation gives CASSSGQLNQPQHF.

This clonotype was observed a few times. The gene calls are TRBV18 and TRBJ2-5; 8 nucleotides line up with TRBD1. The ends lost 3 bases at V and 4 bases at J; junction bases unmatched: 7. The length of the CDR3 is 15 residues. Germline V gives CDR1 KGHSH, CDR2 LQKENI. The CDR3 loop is CASSPDRAPLETQYF. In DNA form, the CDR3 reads TGTGCCAGCTCACCGGACAGGGCCCCGTTAGAGACCCAGTACTTC.

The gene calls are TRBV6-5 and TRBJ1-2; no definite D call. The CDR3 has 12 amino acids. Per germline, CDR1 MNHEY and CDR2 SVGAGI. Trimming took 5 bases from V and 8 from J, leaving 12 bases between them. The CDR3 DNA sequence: TGTGCCAGCAGTAACACTGGCCTAGGCTACACCTTC. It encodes CASSNTGLGYTF.

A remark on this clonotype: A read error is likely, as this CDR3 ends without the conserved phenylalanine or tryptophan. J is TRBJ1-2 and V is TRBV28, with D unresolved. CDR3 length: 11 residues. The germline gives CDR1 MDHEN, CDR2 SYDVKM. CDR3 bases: TGTGCTAGCAGGACCTACTATGGCTACACCTAC. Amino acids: CASRTYYGYTY.